This TCR beta chain was profiled in a study of Graves' ophthalmopathy and Graves' hyperthyroidism. Diagnosis relied on clinical symptoms, serum thyroxine, TRAb, thyroid ultrasound and orbital computed tomography. J gave up 5 bases and V 4 bases, and 13 bases lay outside the gene matches. The CDR3 sequence is 17 residues long. The germline V gene encodes CDR1 SGDLS and CDR2 YYNGEE. Using RNA transcripts, the TCR beta CDR3 regions were amplified. RT-PCR in the first round used HTBI primers; a second-round multiplex PCR followed. From the multiplex PCR reads, TCRdb called clonotypes with MiXCR, one entry per CDR3 protein. The top ten hold about 7% of the sample, which has about 400,000 distinct CDR3 sequences, about 16% seen once.

The receptor was derived from a woman between 18 and 29 years old with stable Graves' hyperthyroidism. The chain combines TRBV9 with TRBJ2-7, with TRBD1 matching over 12 bases. Sequences were obtained from peripheral blood. The CDR3 sequence is CASSLREGGTGGNEQYF. The CDR3 DNA reads as TGTGCCAGCAGCCTAAGAGAGGGGGGGACAGGGGGCAACGAGCAGTACTTC.